One sample yielded the 7 T cell receptor beta chains listed below, sequenced in a study of Ad26.COV2.S vaccination and SARS-CoV-2 variants. Produced via immunoSEQ multiplex PCR; TCRdb's table is partial and in-frame only. Among about 320,000 clones listed, around 84% were seen once. Treatment described: some 20 received Ad26.COV2.S at low or high dose, single or two shots; about 5 received placebo; per-sample allocation not given. Sample collection was performed on day 63 after the first vaccine or placebo injection. The input for sequencing was peripheral blood, taken in a trial of Ad26.COV2.S vaccine versus placebo. Source of these receptors: a person between 18 and 60 years old who received the Ad26.COV2.S COVID-19 vaccine or a placebo.

The V gene is TRBV7-2, the J gene TRBJ2-6; D perhaps matches TRBD2 (6 bases). Germline CDR1 reads SGHTA; CDR2 reads FQGNSA. CDR3 length: 15 residues. The V and J ends lost 9 bases and 4 bases respectively, with 16 bases between them. In DNA, the CDR3 is TGTGCCAGGGATCTCGGGGGATCAGGGGCCAACGTCCTGACTTTC. It is translated as CARDLGGSGANVLTF.

V usage is TRBV2 and J usage is TRBJ2-1; possibly TRBD1 for D (6 bases). V was clipped by 4 bases and J by 9 bases, with 16 bases between them. Germline V gene lookup returns CDR1 SNHLY and CDR2 FYNNEI. The CDR3 extends over 14 amino acids. CDR3 sequence: CASSVQGLNGEQFF. In DNA form, the CDR3 reads TGTGCCAGCAGTGTACAGGGTCTAAATGGTGAGCAGTTCTTC.

The V call is TRBV7-2, the J call TRBJ1-2; 7 bases fit TRBD1. The CDR3 sequence is 16 residues long. Germline V lookup: CDR1 SGHTA, CDR2 FQGNSA. The V gene end was trimmed by 1 base and the J gene end by 0 bases; junction bases not matched to a gene: 5. CDR3: CASSLGSGTANYGYTF. CDR3 coding DNA: TGTGCCAGCAGCTTAGGATCTGGGACAGCTAACTATGGCTACACCTTC.

This clone was seen a single time. The chain has TRBV7-9 and TRBJ1-4, with TRBD1 matching 7 bases. The junction had 1 base not matched to a gene; V was cut back by 3 bases and J by 3 bases. CDR1 and CDR2 from the germline V gene are SEHNR and FQNEAQ (reference sequence). This CDR3 is built from 14 residues. The CDR3 bases are TGTGCCAGCAGCTTCAGGGGGGCTAATGAAAAACTGTTTTTT. Translated: CASSFRGANEKLFF.

V gene TRBV7-9 combines with J gene TRBJ1-2; D unclear. Germline lookup yields CDR1 SEHNR and CDR2 FQNEAQ (reference sequence). V lost 5 bases, J lost 4 bases, and 14 bases lay in between. The CDR3 loop spans 14 amino acids. CDR3 sequence (DNA): TGTGCCAGCAGCCCCCAACTGGCCCTCTATGGCTACACCTTC. Its protein product is CASSPQLALYGYTF.

The J gene is TRBJ2-1, the V gene TRBV5-1; TRBD2 matches 8 bases. This CDR3 is 13 amino acids long. The germline V gene encodes CDR1 SGHRS and CDR2 YFSETQ. Trimming cost V 0 bases and J 9 bases; bases outside gene matches: 2. CDR3 DNA sequence: TGCGCCAGCAGCTTGGGGACTAGCATTGAGCAGTTCTTC. As protein: CASSLGTSIEQFF. The full variable domain, its missing parts supplied by reference TRBV5-1 and TRBJ2-1, is KAGVTQTPRYLIKTRGQQVTLSCSPISGHRSVSWYQQTPGQGLQFLFEYFSETQRNKGNFPGRFSGRQFSNSRSEMNVSTLELGDSALYLCASSLGTSIEQFFGPGTRLTVL.

The chain combines TRBV19 with TRBJ1-5; 10 positions match TRBD1. Trimming took 4 bases from V and 2 from J; bases not matched to a gene: 14. Germline CDR1 reads LNHDA; CDR2 reads SQIVND (reference sequence). The CDR3 runs to 19 residues. The CDR3 sequence: CASSTSRLPGTGGNQPQHF. Here the CDR3 DNA reads TGTGCCAGTAGTACCTCCCGCCTACCCGGGACAGGGGGCAATCAGCCCCAGCATTTT.